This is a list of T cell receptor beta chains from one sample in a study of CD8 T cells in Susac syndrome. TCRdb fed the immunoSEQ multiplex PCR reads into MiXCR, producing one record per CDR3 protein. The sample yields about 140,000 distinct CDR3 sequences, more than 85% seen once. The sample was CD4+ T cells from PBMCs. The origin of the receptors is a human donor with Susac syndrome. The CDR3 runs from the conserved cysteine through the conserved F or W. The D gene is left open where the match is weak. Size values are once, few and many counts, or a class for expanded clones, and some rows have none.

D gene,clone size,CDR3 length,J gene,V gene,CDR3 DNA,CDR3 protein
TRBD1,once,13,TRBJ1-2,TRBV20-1,TGCAGTGCCCTGACCGGGACAGGGAATGGCTACACCTTC,CSALTGTGNGYTF
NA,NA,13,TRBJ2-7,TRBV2,TGTGCCAGCACTATGGACGGAACCTACGAGCAGTACTTC,CASTMDGTYEQYF
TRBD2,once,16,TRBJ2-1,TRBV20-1,TGCAGTGCTGGGCGAGGGGGCTTAGCGGGAGCAGGTGAGCAGTTCTTC,CSAGRGGLAGAGEQFF
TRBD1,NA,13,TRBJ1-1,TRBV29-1,TGCAGCGTTCAGGGGGTGAGGAACACTGAAGCTTTCTTT,CSVQGVRNTEAFF
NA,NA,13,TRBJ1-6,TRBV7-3,TGTGCCAGCAGCTTAAGGGGGGACCCACCCCTCCACTTT,CASSLRGDPPLHF
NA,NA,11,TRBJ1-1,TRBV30,TGTGCCTGGAGTGCGCGGGACCAAGCTTTCTTT,CAWSARDQAFF
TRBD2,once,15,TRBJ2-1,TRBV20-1,TGCAGTGCTAGAGTCCAGCGGGAGGGCCGCCGTGAGCAGTTCTTC,CSARVQREGRREQFF
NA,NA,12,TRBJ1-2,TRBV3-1,TGTGCCAGCAGCCAGGGGGGCCTCGGCTACACCTTC,CASSQGGLGYTF
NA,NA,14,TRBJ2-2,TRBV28,TGTGCCAGCAGTTTATATGGGGGAACCGGGGAGCTGTTTTTT,CASSLYGGTGELFF
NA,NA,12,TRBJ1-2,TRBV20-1,TGCAGTGCTAGAATTACGGACAGTGGCTACACCTTC,CSARITDSGYTF
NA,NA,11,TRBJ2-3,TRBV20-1,TGCAGTGCTAGACACGCAGATACGCAGTATTTT,CSARHADTQYF
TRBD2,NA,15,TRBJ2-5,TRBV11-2,TGTGCCAGCAGCCTCCAGGGCGGGAGTGGAGAGACCCAGTACTTC,CASSLQGGSGETQYF
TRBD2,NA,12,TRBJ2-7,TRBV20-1,TGCAGTGCTAGGTCTAGCGGCTACGAGCAGTACTTC,CSARSSGYEQYF
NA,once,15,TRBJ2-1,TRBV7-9,TGTGCCAGCAGCACATTCAGGGACCGCCACAATGAGCAGTTCTTC,CASSTFRDRHNEQFF
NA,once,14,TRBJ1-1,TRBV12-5,TGTGCTAGTGGTTTGGGCGGGGGGAACACTGAAGCTTTCTTT,CASGLGGGNTEAFF
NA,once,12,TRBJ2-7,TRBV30,TGTGCCTGGAGTGACCAGGGAGACGAGCAGTACTTC,CAWSDQGDEQYF
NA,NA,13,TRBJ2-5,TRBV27,TGTGCCAGCAGTTTATACGAGGGAGAGACCCAGTACTTC,CASSLYEGETQYF
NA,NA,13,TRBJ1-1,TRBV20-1,TGCAGTGCTAGCGAGACATTCAACACTGAAGCTTTCTTT,CSASETFNTEAFF
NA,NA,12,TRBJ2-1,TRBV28,TGTGCCAGCAGCGGCGGGACAGTGAAGGAGTTCTTC,CASSGGTVKEFF
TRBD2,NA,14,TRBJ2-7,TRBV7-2,TGTGCCAGCAGCTGGGGGGTAACTAGCGACGAGCAGTACTTC,CASSWGVTSDEQYF
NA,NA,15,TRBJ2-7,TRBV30,TGTGCCTGGAGTGTACTCTGGCCCGGGGCCTACGAGCAGTACTTC,CAWSVLWPGAYEQYF
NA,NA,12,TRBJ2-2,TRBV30,TGTGCCGCCCGGACGCAGGCCGGGGAGCTGTTTTTT,CAARTQAGELFF
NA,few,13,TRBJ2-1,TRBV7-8,TGTGCCAGCAGCTTAGGCCTAGTTGGTGAGCAGTTCTTC,CASSLGLVGEQFF
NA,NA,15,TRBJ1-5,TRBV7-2,TGTGCCAGCAGCTTAGTGGCAGGGGTCAATCAGCCCCAGCATTTT,CASSLVAGVNQPQHF
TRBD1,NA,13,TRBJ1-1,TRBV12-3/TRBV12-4,TGTGCCAGCACCGGACAGGCGAACACTGAAGCTTTCTTT,CASTGQANTEAFF
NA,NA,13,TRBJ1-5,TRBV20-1,TGCAGTGCTACGGGGGGTAGCAATCAGCCCCAGCATTTT,CSATGGSNQPQHF
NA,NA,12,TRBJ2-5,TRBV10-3,TGTGCCATCAGTGAGCCGAGAGAGACCCAGTACTTC,CAISEPRETQYF
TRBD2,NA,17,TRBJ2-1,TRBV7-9,TGTGCCAGCAGCTTAGGGGCTAGCGGGGGCCCCTACAATGAGCAGTTCTTC,CASSLGASGGPYNEQFF
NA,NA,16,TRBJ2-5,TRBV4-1,TGCGCCAGCAGCCAAGATTTCCCCGGGGGTCTGGGGACCCAGTACTTC,CASSQDFPGGLGTQYF
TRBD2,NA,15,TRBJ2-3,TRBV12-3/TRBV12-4,TGTGCCAGCCAAACCGGGACTAGCGCCTCAGATACGCAGTATTTT,CASQTGTSASDTQYF
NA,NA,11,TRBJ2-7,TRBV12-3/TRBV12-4,TGTGCCAGCAGTTTAGCCCAGGGGCAGTACTTC,CASSLAQGQYF
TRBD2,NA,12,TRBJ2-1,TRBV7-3,TGTGCCAGCAGCTTCCTAGCGGGTGAGCAGTTCTTC,CASSFLAGEQFF
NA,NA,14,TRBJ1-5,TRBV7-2,TGTGCCAGCAGCTCTAACTACAGGGCTCAGCCCCAGCATTTT,CASSSNYRAQPQHF
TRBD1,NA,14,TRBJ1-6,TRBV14,TGTGCCAGCAGCCGGGACAGGGGGAATTCACCCCTCCACTTT,CASSRDRGNSPLHF
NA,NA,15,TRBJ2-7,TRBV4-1,TGCGCCAGCAGCCAGGGGGAAGAGGGACCCTACGAGCAGTACTTC,CASSQGEEGPYEQYF
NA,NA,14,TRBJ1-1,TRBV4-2,TGTGCCAGCAGCCAAGTGGTCGGAACAGGGCGGGCTTTCTTT,CASSQVVGTGRAFF
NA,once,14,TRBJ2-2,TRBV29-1,TGCAGCGTTGCCCCCGTGAGGGGAACCGGGGAGCTGTTTTTT,CSVAPVRGTGELFF
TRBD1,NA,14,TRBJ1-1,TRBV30,TGTGCCTGGAGGTGGACAGGGATAGGCACTGAAGCTTTCTTT,CAWRWTGIGTEAFF
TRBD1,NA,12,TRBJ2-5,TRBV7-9,TGTGCCAGCAGCCTGGGACAGGCGACCCAGTACTTC,CASSLGQATQYF
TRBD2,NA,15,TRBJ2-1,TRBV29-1,TGCAGCGTAGGGACTAGCGGGGCGGATTCCGATGAGCAGTTCTTC,CSVGTSGADSDEQFF
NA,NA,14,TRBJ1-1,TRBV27,TGTGCCAGCAGTTTAGGGGGGGGGAGCACTGAAGCTTTCTTT,CASSLGGGSTEAFF
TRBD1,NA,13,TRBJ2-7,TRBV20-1,TGCAGTGCTAAAAGACAGGGGGGTTACGAGCAGTACTTC,CSAKRQGGYEQYF
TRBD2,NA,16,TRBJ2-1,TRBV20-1,TGCAGTGCTAGGGGTCCGGGACTAGCGGGAGTCGGTGAGCAGTTCTTC,CSARGPGLAGVGEQFF
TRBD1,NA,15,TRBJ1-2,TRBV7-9,TGTGCCAGCAGCTTGGGGACAGTCAGGAACTATGGCTACACCTTC,CASSLGTVRNYGYTF
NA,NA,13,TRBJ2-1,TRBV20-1,TGCAGTGCTAGTAGGGACGCGAACAATGAGCAGTTCTTC,CSASRDANNEQFF
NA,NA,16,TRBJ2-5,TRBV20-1,TGCAGTGCTAGAGAGGGGCCAGGCTGGGGAGGAGAGACCCAGTACTTC,CSAREGPGWGGETQYF